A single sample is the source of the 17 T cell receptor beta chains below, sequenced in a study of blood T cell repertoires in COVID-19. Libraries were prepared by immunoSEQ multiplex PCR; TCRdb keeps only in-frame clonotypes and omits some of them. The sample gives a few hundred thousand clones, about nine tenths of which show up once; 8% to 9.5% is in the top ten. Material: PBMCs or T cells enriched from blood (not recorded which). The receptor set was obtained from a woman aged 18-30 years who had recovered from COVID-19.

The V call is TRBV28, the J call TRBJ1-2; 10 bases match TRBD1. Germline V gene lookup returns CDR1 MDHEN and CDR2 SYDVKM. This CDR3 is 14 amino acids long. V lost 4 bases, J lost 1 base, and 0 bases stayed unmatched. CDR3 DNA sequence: TGTGCCAGCAGTTGGGACAGGGGTAACTATGGCTACACCTTC. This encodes CASSWDRGNYGYTF.

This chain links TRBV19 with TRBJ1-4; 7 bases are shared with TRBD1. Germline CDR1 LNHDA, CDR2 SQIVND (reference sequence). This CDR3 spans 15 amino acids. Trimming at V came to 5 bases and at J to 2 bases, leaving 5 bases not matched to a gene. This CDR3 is CASSPRQGTNEKLFF. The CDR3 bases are TGTGCCAGTAGTCCGAGACAGGGCACTAATGAAAAACTGTTTTTT. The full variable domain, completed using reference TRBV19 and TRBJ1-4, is DGGITQSPKYLFRKEGQNVTLSCEQNLNHDAMYWYRQDPGQGLRLIYYSQIVNDFQKGDIAEGYSVSREKKESFPLTVTSAQKNPTAFYLCASSPRQGTNEKLFFGSGTQLSVL.

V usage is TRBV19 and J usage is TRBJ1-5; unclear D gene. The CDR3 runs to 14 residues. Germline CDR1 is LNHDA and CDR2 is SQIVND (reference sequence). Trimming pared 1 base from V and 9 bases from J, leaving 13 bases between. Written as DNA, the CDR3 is TGTGCCAGTAGTATAGGTGGCGGCAACCCGCCCCAGCATTTT. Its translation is CASSIGGGNPPQHF.

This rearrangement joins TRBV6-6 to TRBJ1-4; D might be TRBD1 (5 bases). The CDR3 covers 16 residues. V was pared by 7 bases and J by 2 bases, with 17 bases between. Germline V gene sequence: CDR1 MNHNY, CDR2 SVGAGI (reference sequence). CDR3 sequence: CASTDTGGGTNEKLFF. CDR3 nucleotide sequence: TGTGCCAGCACCGACACCGGTGGGGGGACTAATGAAAAACTGTTTTTT.

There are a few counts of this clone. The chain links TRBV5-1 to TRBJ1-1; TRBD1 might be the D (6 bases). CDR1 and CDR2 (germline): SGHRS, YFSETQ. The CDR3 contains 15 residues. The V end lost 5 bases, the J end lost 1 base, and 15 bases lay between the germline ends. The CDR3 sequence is CASRTRGFGNTEAFF. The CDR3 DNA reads TGCGCCAGCAGGACCAGGGGATTCGGGAACACTGAAGCTTTCTTT.

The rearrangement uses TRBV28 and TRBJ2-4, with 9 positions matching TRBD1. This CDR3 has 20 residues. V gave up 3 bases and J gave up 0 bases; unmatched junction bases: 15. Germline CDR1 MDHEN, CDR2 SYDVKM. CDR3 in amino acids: CASSFLRGPYRGLAKNIQYF. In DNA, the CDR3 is TGTGCCAGCAGTTTCCTACGTGGGCCCTACAGGGGGCTAGCCAAAAACATTCAGTACTTC.

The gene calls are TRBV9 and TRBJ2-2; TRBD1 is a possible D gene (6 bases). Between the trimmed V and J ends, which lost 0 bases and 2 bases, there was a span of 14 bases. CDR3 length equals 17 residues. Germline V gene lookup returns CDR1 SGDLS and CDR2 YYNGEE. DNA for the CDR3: TGTGCCAGCAGCGTAGGGGCAGGGACACCAAACACCGGGGAGCTGTTTTTT. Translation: CASSVGAGTPNTGELFF.

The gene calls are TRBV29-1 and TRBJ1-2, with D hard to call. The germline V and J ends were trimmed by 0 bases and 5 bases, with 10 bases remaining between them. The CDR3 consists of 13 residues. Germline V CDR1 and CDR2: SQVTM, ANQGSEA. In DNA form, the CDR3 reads TGCAGCGTTGAAGACGGAGGCCTTTATGGCTACACCTTC. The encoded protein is CSVEDGGLYGYTF.

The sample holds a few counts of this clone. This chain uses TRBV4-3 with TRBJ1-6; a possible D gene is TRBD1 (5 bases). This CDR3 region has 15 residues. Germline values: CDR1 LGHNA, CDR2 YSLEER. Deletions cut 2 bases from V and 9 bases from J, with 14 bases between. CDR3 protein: CASSQRGGDGSPLHF. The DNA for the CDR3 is TGCGCCAGCAGCCAAAGGGGCGGGGACGGTTCACCCCTCCACTTT.

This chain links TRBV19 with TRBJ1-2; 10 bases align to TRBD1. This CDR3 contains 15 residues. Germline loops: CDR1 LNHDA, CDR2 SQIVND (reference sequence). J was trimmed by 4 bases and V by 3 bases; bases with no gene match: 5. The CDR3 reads CASSILGTGAYGYTF. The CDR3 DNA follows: TGTGCCAGTAGTATTCTCGGGACAGGGGCCTATGGCTACACCTTC.

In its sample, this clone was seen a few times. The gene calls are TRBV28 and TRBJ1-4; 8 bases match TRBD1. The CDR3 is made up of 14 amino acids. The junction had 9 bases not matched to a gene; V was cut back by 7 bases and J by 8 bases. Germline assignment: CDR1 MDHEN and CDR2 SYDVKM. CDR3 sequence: CASTAGTGWEKLFF. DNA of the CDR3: TGTGCCAGCACCGCAGGGACAGGCTGGGAAAAACTGTTTTTT.

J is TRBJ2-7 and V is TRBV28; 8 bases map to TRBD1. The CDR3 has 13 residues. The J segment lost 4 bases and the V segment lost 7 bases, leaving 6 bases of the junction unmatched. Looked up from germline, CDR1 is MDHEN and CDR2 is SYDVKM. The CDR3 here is CASIPRDRYEQYF. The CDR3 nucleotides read TGTGCCAGCATCCCCAGGGACAGGTACGAGCAGTACTTC.

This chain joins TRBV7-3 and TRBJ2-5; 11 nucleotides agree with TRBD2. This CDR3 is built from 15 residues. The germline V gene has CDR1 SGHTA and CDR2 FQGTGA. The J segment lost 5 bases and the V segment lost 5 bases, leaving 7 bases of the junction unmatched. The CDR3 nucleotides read TGTGCCAGCAGCATTAGCGGGGGGGCCGTGGAGACCCAGTACTTC. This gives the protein CASSISGGAVETQYF. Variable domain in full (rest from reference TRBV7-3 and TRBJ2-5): GAGVSQTPSNKVTEKGKYVELRCDPISGHTALYWYRQSLGQGPEFLIYFQGTGAADDSGLPNDRFFAVRPEGSVSTLKIQRTERGDSAVYLCASSISGGAVETQYFGPGTRLLVL.

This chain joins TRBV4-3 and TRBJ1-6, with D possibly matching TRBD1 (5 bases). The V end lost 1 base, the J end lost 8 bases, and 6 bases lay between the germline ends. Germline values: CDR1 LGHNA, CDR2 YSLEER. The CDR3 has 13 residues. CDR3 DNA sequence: TGCGCCAGCAGCCAAGTAGGGGATTCACCCCTCCACTTT. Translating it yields CASSQVGDSPLHF.

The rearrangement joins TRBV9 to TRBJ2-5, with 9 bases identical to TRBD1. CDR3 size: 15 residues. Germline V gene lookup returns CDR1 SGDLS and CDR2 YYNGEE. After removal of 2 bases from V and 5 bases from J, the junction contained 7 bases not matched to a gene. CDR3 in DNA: TGTGCCAGCAGCGTCAGGACAGGGGCGGGGGAGACCCAGTACTTC. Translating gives CASSVRTGAGETQYF.

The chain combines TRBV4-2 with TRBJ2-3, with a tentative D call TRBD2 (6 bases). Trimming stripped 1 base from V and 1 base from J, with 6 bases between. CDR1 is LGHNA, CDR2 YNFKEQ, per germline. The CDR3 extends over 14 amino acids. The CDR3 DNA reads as TGTGCCAGCAGCCAAGGGGGGGGCACAGATACGCAGTATTTT. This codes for CASSQGGGTDTQYF.

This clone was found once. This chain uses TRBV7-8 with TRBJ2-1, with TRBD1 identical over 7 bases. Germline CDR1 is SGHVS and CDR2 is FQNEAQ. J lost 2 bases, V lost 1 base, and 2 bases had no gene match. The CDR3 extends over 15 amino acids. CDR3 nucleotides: TGTGCCAGCAGCTTAGGTCAGGGGGCCTACAATGAGCAGTTCTTC. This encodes CASSLGQGAYNEQFF.